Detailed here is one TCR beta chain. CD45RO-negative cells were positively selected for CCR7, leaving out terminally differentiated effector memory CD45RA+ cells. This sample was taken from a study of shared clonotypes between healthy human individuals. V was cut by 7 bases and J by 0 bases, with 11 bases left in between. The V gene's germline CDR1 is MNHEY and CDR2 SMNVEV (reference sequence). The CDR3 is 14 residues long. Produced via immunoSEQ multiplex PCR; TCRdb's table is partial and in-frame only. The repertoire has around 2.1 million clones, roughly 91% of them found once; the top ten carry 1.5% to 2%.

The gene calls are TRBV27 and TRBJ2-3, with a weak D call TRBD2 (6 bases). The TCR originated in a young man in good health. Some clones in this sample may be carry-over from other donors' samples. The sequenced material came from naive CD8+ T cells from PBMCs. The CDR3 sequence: CASTSGGSTDTQYF. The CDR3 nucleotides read TGTGCCAGCACCTCAGGAGGGAGCACAGATACGCAGTATTTT.